This entry concerns a single T cell receptor beta chain. Per germline, CDR1 SGDLS and CDR2 YYNGEE. V lost 0 bases, J lost 10 bases, and 10 bases stayed unmatched. This CDR3 contains 16 residues. Profiled with immunoSEQ multiplex PCR; TCRdb holds only in-frame clones, not every one. The table shows roughly 56,000 clones, with 70% to 85% occurring only once. The data derive from a study of OX40 agonist ivuxolimab in advanced cancers. Baseline was the first blood sampling point, followed by cycle 4 day 1 and cycle 7 day 1. The chain uses TRBV9 and TRBJ1-6; 7 nucleotides match TRBD1. Here the sequenced sample was CD4+ or CD8+ T cells sorted from blood, taken in a trial of the OX40 agonist ivuxolimab. This clonotype originated in an adult with an advanced solid tumor such as melanoma, head and neck, liver or kidney cancer. The CDR3 is CASSVGSGTARSPLHF. CDR3 in DNA: TGTGCCAGCAGCGTAGGGTCAGGGACAGCCCGATCACCCCTCCACTTT.